Below are 27 T cell receptor beta chains sequenced from a single sample in a study of control samples from healthy donors and cancer patients. Method: immunoSEQ multiplex PCR; TCRdb's copy keeps in-frame clones and lacks some. This table has about 170,000 clones, 93% appearing once. The sequencing sample was made of blood. The receptors derive from a woman aged 60-75 years in good health.

V is TRBV29-1 and J is TRBJ1-5, with 10 bases identical to TRBD1. This CDR3 is 14 amino acids long. The junction had 8 bases not matched to a gene; V was cut back by 8 bases and J by 4 bases. Germline lookup yields CDR1 SQVTM and CDR2 ANQGSEA. The CDR3 nucleotides are TGCAGCACTGCGATGGACAGGGGGAATCAGCCCCAGCATTTT. It specifies CSTAMDRGNQPQHF.

This sequence joins TRBV29-1 and TRBJ2-2; D might be TRBD1 (6 bases). Trimming cost V 0 bases and J 7 bases, with 12 bases left between them. The CDR3 is 14 residues long. Germline V CDR1 and CDR2: SQVTM, ANQGSEA. The CDR3 coding sequence is TGCAGCGTTGAAGAAGCAGGGGCCGGCGGGGAGCTGTTTTTT. Translation gives CSVEEAGAGGELFF.

The chain recombines TRBV6-2 or TRBV6-3 with TRBJ1-2; TRBD1 matches 10 bases. V lost 6 bases, J lost 5 bases, and 12 bases stayed unmatched. Germline V gene data show CDR1 as MNHEY and CDR2 as SVGEGT. This CDR3 has 16 residues. CDR3 region: CASSFGQGDLHYGYTF. The CDR3 DNA is TGTGCCAGCAGCTTCGGACAGGGGGACCTACATTATGGCTACACCTTC.

CDR3 DNA: TGTGCCAGCAGTAGGGAACAGAACACTGAAGCTTTCTTT. This gives the protein CASSREQNTEAFF. V is TRBV25-1 and J is TRBJ1-1; the D is unclear. The V end lost 5 bases, the J end lost 1 base, and 8 bases lay between the germline ends. The CDR3 consists of 13 residues. CDR1 MGHDK and CDR2 SYGVNS come from the germline V gene. Full variable domain (outside the CDR3, taken from reference TRBV25-1 and TRBJ1-1): EADIYQTPRYLVIGTGKKITLECSQTMGHDKMYWYQQDPGMELHLIHYSYGVNSTEKGDLSSESTVSRIRTEHFPLTLESARPSHTSQYLCASSREQNTEAFFGQGTRLTVV.

This sequence joins TRBV10-3 and TRBJ2-2, with a possible D match to TRBD2 (5 bases). The germline gives CDR1 ENHRY, CDR2 SYGVKD. This CDR3 has 13 residues. V was clipped by 5 bases and J by 6 bases, with 10 bases between them. CDR3 sequence reads: CAISRGVSGELFF. CDR3 coding DNA: TGTGCCATCAGTCGGGGTGTGTCCGGGGAGCTGTTTTTT.

This chain links TRBV21-1 with TRBJ2-5; the table names TRBD2, a call not compared with the DNA. TRBV21-1 is recorded as a pseudogene. CDR3 length: 13 amino acids. The CDR3 here is CASSKRAPGLANF. The CDR3 coding sequence is TGTGCCAGCAGCAAGAGGGCTCCGGGACTAGCTAACTTC.

This rearrangement joins TRBV6-5 to TRBJ1-1, with D maybe TRBD1 (5 bases). V lost 6 bases, J lost 5 bases, and 16 bases lay in between. In germline, CDR1 is MNHEY, CDR2 SVGAGI. CDR3 length: 14 amino acids. The CDR3 protein is CASSPGGKGTEAFF. In DNA, the CDR3 is TGTGCCAGCAGCCCCGGCGGGAAGGGGACTGAAGCTTTCTTT.

CDR3 sequence: CASSQRGAQETQYF. In DNA, the CDR3 is TGTGCCAGCAGCCAACGGGGGGCACAAGAGACCCAGTACTTC. J is TRBJ2-5 and V is TRBV3-1 (or the pseudogene TRBV3-2); tentative D call: TRBD2 (7 bases). Trimming removed 2 bases at V and 2 bases at J, with 9 bases between. The CDR3 contains 14 residues. Germline V gene sequence: CDR1 LGHDT, CDR2 YNNKEL (reference sequence).

The V and J genes are TRBV6-2 or TRBV6-3 and TRBJ2-3; 7 bases agree with TRBD1. The CDR3 runs to 16 residues. Germline CDR1 MNHEY, CDR2 SVGEGT. Trimming cost V 2 bases and J 2 bases; bases outside gene matches: 7. The DNA of the CDR3 is TGTGCCAGCAGTTACGGAACAGGGGTTGACACAGATACGCAGTATTTT. This sequence encodes CASSYGTGVDTDTQYF.

This clone was observed a handful of times. The chain joins TRBV6-6 to TRBJ1-1, with no clear D. The germline CDR1 and CDR2 sequences are MNHNY and SVGAGI (reference sequence). Trimming removed 2 bases at V and 3 bases at J, with 13 bases between. CDR3 length: 15 amino acids. The CDR3 nucleotides are TGTGCCAGCAGTTACGGCGAGGCCCGGGACACTGAAGCTTTCTTT. Translating gives CASSYGEARDTEAFF.

There are a few counts of this clone. This rearrangement joins TRBV19 to TRBJ1-1, with no clear D. V lost 7 bases and J lost 0, with 12 bases in between. The CDR3 loop spans 14 amino acids. Germline lookup yields CDR1 LNHDA and CDR2 SQIVND (reference sequence). CDR3 nucleotide sequence: TGTGCCAGTACCTTTGCGGTATTGAACACTGAAGCTTTCTTT. Encoded protein: CASTFAVLNTEAFF.

The V call is TRBV10-3, the J call TRBJ1-2; TRBD1 matches at 8 bases. CDR1 is ENHRY, CDR2 SYGVKD, per germline. The CDR3 loop spans 14 amino acids. Trimming took 7 bases from V and 4 from J; bases not matched to a gene: 8. CDR3 bases: TGTGCCATCACCAAAGGGACAGGAAGCTATGGCTACACCTTC. Its translation is CAITKGTGSYGYTF.

As for this clone: Its ends do not fully match the called genes, so a read error is possible. This chain connects TRBV13 to TRBJ1-2; a possible D gene is TRBD1 (6 bases). The V gene's germline CDR1 is PRHDT and CDR2 FYEKMQ (reference sequence). This CDR3 is built from 11 residues. CDR3 amino acids: CASSERGSFFF. CDR3 in DNA: TGTGCCAGCAGCGAAAGGGGGAGCTTCTTCTTC.

The chain carries TRBV12-5 and TRBJ1-1; D is uncertain. V lost 3 bases and J lost 3, with 17 bases in between. Germline V gene lookup returns CDR1 LGHNT and CDR2 FRNRAP. CDR3 length equals 16 residues. The CDR3 loop is CASGFRGPPVDTEAFF. CDR3 DNA: TGTGCTAGTGGTTTTCGAGGGCCCCCGGTTGACACTGAAGCTTTCTTT.

The chain links TRBV11-3 to TRBJ2-2; perhaps TRBD2 as D (6 bases). With 1 base removed from V and 5 bases from J, the gap between germline ends came to 20 bases. Germline V gives CDR1 SGHNT, CDR2 YENEEA. The CDR3 contains 18 residues. CDR3 protein: CASSLVFGGSVPTGELFF. The CDR3 coding sequence is TGTGCCAGCAGCTTAGTATTCGGGGGATCTGTCCCAACCGGGGAGCTGTTTTTT. Drawing the rest from reference TRBV11-3 and TRBJ2-2, the complete variable domain is EAGVVQSPRYKIIEKKQPVAFWCNPISGHNTLYWYLQNLGQGPELLIRYENEEAVDDSQLPKDRFSAERLKGVDSTLKIQPAELGDSAVYLCASSLVFGGSVPTGELFFGEGSRLTVL.

The J gene is TRBJ1-1, the V gene TRBV6-5; D possibly corresponds to TRBD1 (5 bases). The CDR3 length is 15 residues. The ends were cut back, 8 bases at V and 0 bases at J, with 16 bases in the middle. Germline assignment: CDR1 MNHEY and CDR2 SVGAGI. CDR3 sequence (DNA): TGTGCCAGCGTCCCACGGGGACTGATGAACACTGAAGCTTTCTTT. As protein: CASVPRGLMNTEAFF.

This clone was recorded only once. This rearrangement joins TRBV10-3 to TRBJ1-2, with 9 bases fitting TRBD1. CDR3 length: 14 residues. Trimming cost V 10 bases and J 6 bases; bases outside gene matches: 12. Germline values: CDR1 ENHRY, CDR2 SYGVKD. The CDR3 DNA sequence: TGTGCCACGATCCCATCCGGACAGGGGAATGGCTACACCTTC. Translating gives CATIPSGQGNGYTF.

This clone was picked up one time. J is TRBJ1-2 and V is TRBV7-2; D is unresolved. V was shortened by 7 bases and J by 6 bases, with 18 bases between the two germline ends. CDR3 length: 14 amino acids. Germline V gives CDR1 SGHTA, CDR2 FQGNSA. The CDR3 sequence: CASTDSSRVHGYTF. The CDR3 region has the DNA TGTGCCAGCACGGATTCCAGCCGCGTGCATGGCTACACCTTC.

The chain couples TRBV6-2 or TRBV6-3 to TRBJ2-1, with TRBD2 matching 8 bases. Germline V CDR1 and CDR2: MNHEY, SVGEGT. V gave up 1 base and J gave up 7 bases; unmatched junction bases: 6. The CDR3 has 15 residues. This chain's CDR3 is CASSYWSGGRNEQFF. The CDR3 nucleotides read TGTGCCAGCAGTTACTGGTCGGGGGGGCGTAATGAGCAGTTCTTC.

The CDR3 nucleotides read TGTGCCAGCAGCCCCTCACGGATAGCATACCTCGGGTCAGACGCGGAAGCTTTCTTT. Translation gives CASSPSRIAYLGSDAEAFF. This chain uses TRBV7-6 with TRBJ1-1; D not resolved. The CDR3 sequence is 19 residues long. Germline V gene data show CDR1 as SGHVS and CDR2 as FNYEAQ. V was shortened by 5 bases and J by 8 bases, with 33 bases between the two germline ends.

The rearrangement links TRBV11-2 to TRBJ1-5; TRBD1 aligns across 7 bases. The CDR3 loop spans 13 amino acids. Germline CDR1 and CDR2: SGHAT and FQNNGV. J lost 7 bases, V lost 5 bases, and 5 bases had no gene match. The CDR3 protein is CASSVIQGQPQHF. The CDR3 DNA sequence: TGTGCCAGCAGCGTAATACAGGGGCAGCCCCAGCATTTT.

This rearrangement joins TRBV7-3 to TRBJ1-4, with 7 bases aligning to TRBD1. The CDR3 contains 14 residues. J was trimmed by 4 bases and V by 2 bases; bases with no gene match: 1. The germline V gene encodes CDR1 SGHTA and CDR2 FQGTGA. The CDR3 DNA reads TGTGCCAGCAGCTTAGGGACAGTTAATGAAAAACTGTTTTTT. This gives the protein CASSLGTVNEKLFF.

The chain uses TRBV30 and TRBJ1-1, with TRBD1 matching 10 bases. CDR1 GTSNPN and CDR2 SVGIG come from the germline V gene (reference sequence). V lost 3 bases and J lost 4; bases outside the gene matches: 5. This CDR3 region has 14 residues. CDR3 residues: CAWRRTGGGTEAFF. CDR3 in DNA: TGTGCCTGGAGACGGACAGGGGGAGGCACTGAAGCTTTCTTT.

The chain is built from TRBV6-5 and TRBJ1-5; TRBD1 matches 9 bases. The trim removed 0 bases at V and 7 bases at J, leaving 4 bases unmatched. The CDR3 is 15 residues long. Per the germline V gene, CDR1 is MNHEY and CDR2 is SVGAGI. CDR3 sequence reads: CASSYSTGGHQPQHF. The CDR3 nucleotides read TGTGCCAGCAGTTACTCAACAGGGGGCCACCAGCCCCAGCATTTT.

V usage is TRBV11-2 and J usage is TRBJ1-3, with 7 bases lining up with TRBD1. This CDR3 is built from 13 residues. V lost 5 bases, J lost 4 bases, and 2 bases stayed unmatched. The germline V gene encodes CDR1 SGHAT and CDR2 FQNNGV. The CDR3: CASSAGQGNTIYF. The CDR3 DNA reads TGTGCCAGCAGCGCGGGACAGGGAAACACCATATATTTT.

The chain combines TRBV14 with TRBJ1-1; D remains ambiguous. The CDR3 loop spans 13 amino acids. CDR1 and CDR2 from the germline V gene are SGHDN and FVKESK. Deletions cut 4 bases from V and 5 bases from J, with 11 bases between. As DNA, the CDR3 is TGTGCCAGCAGCCCGCACATCGGGACTGAAGCTTTCTTT. Translation gives CASSPHIGTEAFF.

The genes are TRBV19 and TRBJ1-2; D remains ambiguous. The CDR3 length is 15 residues. Per the germline V gene, CDR1 is LNHDA and CDR2 is SQIVND (reference sequence). Trimming cost V 4 bases and J 2 bases, with 14 bases left between them. The CDR3 sequence: CASSTHGRYNYGYTF. As DNA, the CDR3 is TGTGCCAGTAGTACTCATGGACGGTACAACTATGGCTACACCTTC.